These 8 T cell receptor beta chains came from one sample sequenced in a study of blood T cell repertoires in COVID-19. Some clones are missing from TCRdb's copy, which holds only in-frame ones; the method was immunoSEQ multiplex PCR. The profile shows more than 95,000 clones, 84% of them singletons. Sequencing input: peripheral blood. The receptors shown here come from a man aged 55 to 70 with acute or convalescent COVID-19.

The chain links TRBV29-1 to TRBJ2-3, with D unresolved. V lost 8 bases to trimming and J lost 2 bases, with 8 bases between them. The germline V gene encodes CDR1 SQVTM and CDR2 ANQGSEA. The CDR3 is made up of 11 amino acids. The CDR3 here is CSLSTTDTQYF. The CDR3 region has the DNA TGCAGCCTATCAACCACAGATACGCAGTATTTT.

The gene calls are TRBV5-1 and TRBJ2-7; D may be TRBD2 (6 bases). CDR1 is SGHRS and CDR2 is YFSETQ in the germline V gene. This CDR3 has 15 amino acids. Trimming pared 3 bases from V and 0 bases from J, leaving 13 bases between. The CDR3 is CASSSGLYSSYEQYF. The CDR3 nucleotides are TGCGCCAGCAGCTCGGGACTTTACAGCTCCTACGAGCAGTACTTC.

This chain links TRBV5-1 with TRBJ1-3; TRBD1 might be the D (5 bases). V lost 1 base to trimming and J lost 3 bases, with 14 bases between them. The CDR3 has 16 amino acids. Germline V lookup: CDR1 SGHRS, CDR2 YFSETQ. The CDR3 DNA follows: TGCGCCAGCAGCTTGTTAACCCAGGGTAATGGAAACACCATATATTTT. This sequence encodes CASSLLTQGNGNTIYF.

The V gene is TRBV5-1, the J gene TRBJ1-1; the D is unclear. Germline V gene sequence: CDR1 SGHRS, CDR2 YFSETQ. The V and J ends lost 1 base and 2 bases respectively, with 6 bases between them. The CDR3 covers 13 residues. The CDR3 is CASSLFTNTEAFF. The CDR3 nucleotides read TGCGCCAGCAGCTTGTTCACTAACACTGAAGCTTTCTTT.

The V call is TRBV5-1, the J call TRBJ1-1; unclear D gene. Per the germline V gene, CDR1 is SGHRS and CDR2 is YFSETQ. Trimming pared 4 bases from V and 1 base from J, leaving 14 bases between. The CDR3 extends over 15 amino acids. CDR3 protein: CASSGEAKGNTEAFF. CDR3 DNA sequence: TGCGCCAGCAGCGGGGAGGCAAAGGGGAACACTGAAGCTTTCTTT.

The genes are TRBV5-1 and TRBJ1-1, with 7 bases identical to TRBD1. The CDR3 runs to 13 residues. V lost 4 bases to trimming and J lost 8 bases; unmatched junction nucleotides: 8. In germline, CDR1 is SGHRS, CDR2 YFSETQ. The CDR3 loop is CASSDPGQPEAFF. The CDR3 bases are TGCGCCAGCAGCGATCCGGGACAGCCCGAAGCTTTCTTT.

On this clone itself: Within the sample, other DNA sequences also encode this same CDR3. This sequence joins TRBV29-1 and TRBJ2-7; D is possibly TRBD1 (5 bases). The germline V and J ends were trimmed by 4 bases and 1 base, with 8 bases remaining between them. The CDR3 loop spans 12 amino acids. Germline values: CDR1 SQVTM, CDR2 ANQGSEA. The CDR3 sequence: CSVGDSSYEQYF. CDR3 coding DNA: TGCAGCGTTGGTGACAGTTCCTACGAGCAGTACTTC.

This clone showed up just a few times. J is TRBJ2-1 and V is TRBV10-2, with D hard to call. Germline CDR1 is WSHSY and CDR2 is SAAADI. The CDR3 sequence is 14 residues long. Trimming removed 8 bases at V and 1 base at J, with 12 bases between. The CDR3 DNA reads TGCGCCAGCCTGTCCGACTCTTCCTACAATGAGCAGTTCTTC. This encodes CASLSDSSYNEQFF.